One and the same sample provided the 4 T cell receptor beta chains below, sequenced in a study of cytomegalovirus exposure and HLA in healthy donors. Researchers ran the PCR with 60 Vbeta and 13 Jbeta primers. TCRdb keeps only in-frame clones here, not all; method: immunoSEQ multiplex PCR. This sample has 100,000 to 150,000 clones; around 78% occur once, and the top ten carry less than 2%. The sample consisted of PBMCs. The receptors were gathered from a man in his forties or fifties in good health and CMV-seronegative.

V is TRBV4-1 and J is TRBJ1-2, with D unresolved. V gave up 1 base and J gave up 8 bases, with 14 bases separating them. The CDR3 is 14 amino acids. In germline, CDR1 is MGHRA, CDR2 YSYEKL. The CDR3 DNA is TGCGCCAGCAGCCAAGTGTCACCGGTCCTAGGCTACACCTTC. Protein: CASSQVSPVLGYTF.

The rearrangement uses TRBV9 and TRBJ2-7; TRBD2 matches at 8 bases. Germline lookup yields CDR1 SGDLS and CDR2 YYNGEE. The CDR3 is made up of 16 amino acids. V shed 0 bases, J shed 6 bases, and the junction held 11 bases outside the gene matches. The CDR3, as DNA: TGTGCCAGCAGCGTAGCCCTCGCCGGGGGGGGGTCCGAGCAGTACTTC. It specifies CASSVALAGGGSEQYF.

As DNA, the CDR3 is TGTGCCAGCAGCGCAGACTCAAACTATGGCTACACCTTC. Encoded protein: CASSADSNYGYTF. The chain employs TRBV5-4 and TRBJ1-2; D remains ambiguous. Germline V lookup: CDR1 SGHNT, CDR2 YYREEE (reference sequence). The V gene lost 4 bases and the J gene lost 2 bases, with 9 bases spanning the gap. This CDR3 comprises 13 residues.

The CDR3 sequence is CASSYPTGARGETQYF. The CDR3 nucleotides read TGTGCCAGCAGTTACCCCACCGGGGCCAGGGGGGAGACCCAGTACTTC. This chain uses TRBV6-5 with TRBJ2-5; 7 bases line up with TRBD1. J lost 5 bases, V lost 2 bases, and 11 bases had no gene match. The CDR3 extends over 16 amino acids. Germline V CDR1 and CDR2: MNHEY, SVGAGI.